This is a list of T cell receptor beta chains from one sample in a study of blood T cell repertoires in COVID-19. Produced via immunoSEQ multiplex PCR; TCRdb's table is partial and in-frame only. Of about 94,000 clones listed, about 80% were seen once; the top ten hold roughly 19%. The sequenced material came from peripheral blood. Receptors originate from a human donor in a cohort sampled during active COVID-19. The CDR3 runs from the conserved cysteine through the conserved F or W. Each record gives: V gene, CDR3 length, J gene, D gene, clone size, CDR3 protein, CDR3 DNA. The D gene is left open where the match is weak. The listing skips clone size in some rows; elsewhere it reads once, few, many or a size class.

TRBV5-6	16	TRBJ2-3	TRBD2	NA	CASTRGGLAGGYTQYF	TGTGCCAGCACTAGAGGGGGACTAGCGGGAGGTTATACGCAGTATTTT
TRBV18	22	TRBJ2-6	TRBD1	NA	CASSPDRGTVVRRSSGANVLTF	TGTGCCAGCTCACCCGACAGGGGGACAGTAGTTCGACGTTCCTCTGGGGCCAACGTCCTGACTTTC
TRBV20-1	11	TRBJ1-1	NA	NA	CSASRDTEAFF	TGCAGTGCTTCCCGGGACACTGAAGCTTTCTTT
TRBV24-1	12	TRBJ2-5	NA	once	CATGSGQETQYF	TGTGCCACCGGGTCAGGCCAAGAGACCCAGTACTTC
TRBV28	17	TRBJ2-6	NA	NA	CASAIGILYSGANVLTF	TGTGCCAGTGCTATCGGGATTCTTTACTCTGGGGCCAACGTCCTGACTTTC
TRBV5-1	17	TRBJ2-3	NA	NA	CASSLVGGVISADTQYF	TGCGCCAGCAGCTTGGTGGGGGGAGTGATATCGGCAGATACGCAGTATTTT
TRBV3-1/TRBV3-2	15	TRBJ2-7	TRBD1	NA	CASSPFPGQGPEQYF	TGTGCCAGCAGCCCTTTCCCGGGACAGGGGCCCGAGCAGTACTTC
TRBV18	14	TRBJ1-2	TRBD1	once	CASSPGQGLGGYTF	TGTGCCAGCTCACCCGGACAGGGTTTGGGAGGCTACACCTTC
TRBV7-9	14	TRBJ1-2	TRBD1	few	CASSLGQGSNGYTF	TGTGCCAGCAGCCTTGGACAGGGATCTAATGGCTACACCTTC
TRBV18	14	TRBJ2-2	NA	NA	CASSPYEGAGELFF	TGTGCCAGCTCACCATATGAAGGGGCCGGGGAGCTGTTTTTT
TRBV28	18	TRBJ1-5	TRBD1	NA	CASSQTGTGLLSRQPQHF	TGTGCCAGCAGCCAAACCGGGACAGGGCTCCTATCCCGTCAGCCCCAGCATTTT
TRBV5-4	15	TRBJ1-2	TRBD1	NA	CASTQIGQANYGYTF	TGTGCCAGCACCCAGATCGGACAGGCTAACTATGGCTACACCTTC
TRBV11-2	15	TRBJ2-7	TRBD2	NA	CASSSLAGGVNEQYF	TGTGCCAGCAGCTCCTTAGCGGGAGGAGTAAACGAGCAGTACTTC
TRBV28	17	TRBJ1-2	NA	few	CASSLFGRGTALYGYTF	TGTGCCAGCAGTTTATTTGGGAGGGGAACTGCCCTCTATGGCTACACCTTC
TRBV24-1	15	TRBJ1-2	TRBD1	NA	CATSDSGTGDHGYTF	TGTGCCACCAGTGATTCTGGGACAGGGGATCATGGCTACACCTTC
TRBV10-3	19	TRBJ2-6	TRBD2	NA	CAISPGGIAGASGANVLTF	TGTGCCATCAGTCCCGGAGGGATAGCGGGGGCCTCTGGGGCCAACGTCCTGACTTTC
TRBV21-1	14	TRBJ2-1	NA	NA	CASTSGNLYNEQFF	TGTGCCAGCACTAGCGGGAATCTGTACAATGAGCAGTTCTTC